This T cell receptor (beta chain) was identified in a study of CD8 T cells in ankylosing spondylitis. V dropped 3 bases and J dropped 6; count of bases not matched to a gene: 7. Germline CDR1 is SEHNR and CDR2 is FQNEAQ (reference sequence). The CDR3 loop spans 16 amino acids. It was by quantitative 5'-RACE with molecular barcodes that TCR beta libraries were made. In TCRdb, the 5' RACE reads were re-called with MiXCR into one record per CDR3 protein. The table has about 140,000 distinct CDR3 sequences, around 6.6% seen once. The sequencing sample was made of blood, either unsorted or a sorted T cell fraction (not recorded which). This chain uses TRBV7-9 with TRBJ2-1, with 11 nucleotides matching TRBD2. This TCR came from a female donor with ankylosing spondylitis or in good health (not recorded which). CDR3 in amino acids: CASSFAGTSGFNEQFF. DNA of the CDR3: TGTGCCAGCAGCTTTGCCGGGACTAGCGGTTTCAATGAGCAGTTCTTC.